This T cell receptor beta chain is from a study of PD-L1 blockade in urothelial cancer. About the research overall: The median number of T cells present in blood samples was under 150,000.

Specified time point: pretreatment peripheral blood. Patients' urothelial carcinoma was locally advanced or metastatic. Peripheral blood mononuclear cells were collected from every patient before and during treatment, yielding between 1 and 8 samples per patient. Broader study findings: Below-median blood TCR clonality before treatment forecast better survival.

The CDR3 has 13 amino acids. Germline V gene data show CDR1 as LNHDA and CDR2 as SQIVND (reference sequence). The V and J ends lost 7 bases and 6 bases respectively, with 13 bases between them. The data were produced by immunoSEQ multiplex PCR, yet TCRdb's version contains in-frame clones alone and is incomplete. The repertoire includes tens of thousands of clones, around 87% of them detected once, and 1.6% sits in the top ten. Comment on this clone: Antigen specificity is unknown.

The specimen comprised PBMCs, sampled around atezolizumab (anti-PD-L1) treatment. The chain uses TRBV19 and TRBJ2-1; a weak D match, TRBD2 (7 bases). The clonotype originates from a man in his fifties or sixties with urothelial cancer. The CDR3 DNA reads TGTGCCAGTATGGGGCGGGGGCGCAATGAGCAGTTCTTC. The encoded protein is CASMGRGRNEQFF.